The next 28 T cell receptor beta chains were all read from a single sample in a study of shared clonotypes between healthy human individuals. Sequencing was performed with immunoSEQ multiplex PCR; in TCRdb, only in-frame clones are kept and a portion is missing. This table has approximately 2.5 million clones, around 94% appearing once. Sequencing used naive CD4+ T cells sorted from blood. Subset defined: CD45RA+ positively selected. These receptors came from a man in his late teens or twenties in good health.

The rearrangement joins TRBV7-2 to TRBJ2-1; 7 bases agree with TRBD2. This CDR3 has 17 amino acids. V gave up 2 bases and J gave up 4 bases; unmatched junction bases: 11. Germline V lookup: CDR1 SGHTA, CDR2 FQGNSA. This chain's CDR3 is CASSLPLAGVGYNEQFF. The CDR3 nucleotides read TGTGCCAGCAGCTTACCCCTGGCGGGAGTGGGTTACAATGAGCAGTTCTTC.

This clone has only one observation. This CDR3 reads CASSPPSWPNSPLHF. The CDR3 coding sequence is TGTGCCAGCTCACCACCATCCTGGCCAAATTCACCCCTCCACTTT. V and J are TRBV18 and TRBJ1-6; D unclear. The V and J ends lost 0 bases and 7 bases respectively, with 10 bases between them. CDR1 is KGHSH and CDR2 is LQKENI in the germline V gene. The CDR3 contains 15 residues.

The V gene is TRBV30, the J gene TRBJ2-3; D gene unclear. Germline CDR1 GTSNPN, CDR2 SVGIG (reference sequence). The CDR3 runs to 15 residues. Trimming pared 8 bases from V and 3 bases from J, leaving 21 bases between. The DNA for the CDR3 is TGTGCCAACCTCGGTCCCGGGCCCCGAACAGATACGCAGTATTTT. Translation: CANLGPGPRTDTQYF.

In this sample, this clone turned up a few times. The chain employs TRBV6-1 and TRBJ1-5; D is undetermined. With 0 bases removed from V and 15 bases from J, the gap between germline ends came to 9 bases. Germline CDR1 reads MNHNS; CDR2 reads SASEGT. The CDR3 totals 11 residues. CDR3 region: CASSEAVSWHF. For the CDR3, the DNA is TGTGCCAGCAGTGAAGCTGTAAGTTGGCATTTT.

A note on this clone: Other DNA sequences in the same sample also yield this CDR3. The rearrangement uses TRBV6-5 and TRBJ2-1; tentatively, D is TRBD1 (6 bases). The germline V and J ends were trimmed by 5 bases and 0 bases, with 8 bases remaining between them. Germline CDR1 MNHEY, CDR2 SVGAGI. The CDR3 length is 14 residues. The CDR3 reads CASSRGSSYNEQFF. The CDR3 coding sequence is TGTGCCAGCAGTAGGGGGAGCTCCTACAATGAGCAGTTCTTC.

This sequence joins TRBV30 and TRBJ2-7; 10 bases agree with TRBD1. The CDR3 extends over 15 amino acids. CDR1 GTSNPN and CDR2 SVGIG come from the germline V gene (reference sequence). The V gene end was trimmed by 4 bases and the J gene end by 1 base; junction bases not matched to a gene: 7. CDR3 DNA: TGTGCCTGGATTTCCCAGGACAGGGGGTCCTACGAGCAGTACTTC. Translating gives CAWISQDRGSYEQYF. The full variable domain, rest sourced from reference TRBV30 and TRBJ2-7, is SQTIHQWPATLVQPVGSPLSLECTVEGTSNPNLYWYRQAAGRGLQLLFYSVGIGQISSEVPQNLSASRPQDRQFILSSKKLLLSDSGFYLCAWISQDRGSYEQYFGPGTRLTVT.

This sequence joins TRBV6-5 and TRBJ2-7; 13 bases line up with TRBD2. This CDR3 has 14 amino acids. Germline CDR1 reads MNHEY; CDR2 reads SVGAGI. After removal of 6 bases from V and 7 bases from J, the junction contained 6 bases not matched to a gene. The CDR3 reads CASRGTSGVWEQYF. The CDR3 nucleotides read TGTGCCAGCAGGGGGACTAGCGGGGTTTGGGAGCAGTACTTC.

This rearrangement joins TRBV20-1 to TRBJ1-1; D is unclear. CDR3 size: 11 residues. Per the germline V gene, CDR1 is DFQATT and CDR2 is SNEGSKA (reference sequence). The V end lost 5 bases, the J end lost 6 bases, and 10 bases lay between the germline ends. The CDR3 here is CSAPHPSEAFF. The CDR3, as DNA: TGCAGTGCTCCGCACCCCTCTGAAGCTTTCTTT.

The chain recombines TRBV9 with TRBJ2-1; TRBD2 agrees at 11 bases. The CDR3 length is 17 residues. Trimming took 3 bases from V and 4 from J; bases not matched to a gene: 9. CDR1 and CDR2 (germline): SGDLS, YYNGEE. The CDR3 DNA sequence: TGTGCCAGCAGCGCACATCAGGGACTAGCGGTGTACAATGAGCAGTTCTTC. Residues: CASSAHQGLAVYNEQFF.

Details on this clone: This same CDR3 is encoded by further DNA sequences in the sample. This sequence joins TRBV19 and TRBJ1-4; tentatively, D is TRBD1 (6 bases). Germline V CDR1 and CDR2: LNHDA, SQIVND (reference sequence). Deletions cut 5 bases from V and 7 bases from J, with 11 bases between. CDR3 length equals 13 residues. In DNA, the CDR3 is TGTGCCAGTAGTGCGCAGGGGAGTGAAAAACTGTTTTTT. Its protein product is CASSAQGSEKLFF.

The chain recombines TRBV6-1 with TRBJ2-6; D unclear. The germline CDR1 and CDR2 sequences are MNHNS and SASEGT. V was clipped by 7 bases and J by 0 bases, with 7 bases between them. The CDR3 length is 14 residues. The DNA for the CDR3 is TGTGCCAGCAACCCTATCTCTGGGGCCAACGTCCTGACTTTC. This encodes CASNPISGANVLTF.

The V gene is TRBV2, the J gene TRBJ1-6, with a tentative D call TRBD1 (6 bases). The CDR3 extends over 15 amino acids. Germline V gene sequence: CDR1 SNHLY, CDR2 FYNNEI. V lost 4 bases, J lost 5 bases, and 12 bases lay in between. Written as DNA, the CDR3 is TGTGCCAGCAGTGTAGGACAGAAAAATAATTCACCCCTCCACTTT. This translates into CASSVGQKNNSPLHF.

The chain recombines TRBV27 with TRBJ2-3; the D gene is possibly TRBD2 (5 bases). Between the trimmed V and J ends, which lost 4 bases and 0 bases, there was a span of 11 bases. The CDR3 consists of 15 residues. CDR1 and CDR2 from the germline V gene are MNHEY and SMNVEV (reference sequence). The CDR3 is CASSSGWESTDTQYF. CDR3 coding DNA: TGTGCCAGCAGTTCGGGGTGGGAGAGCACAGATACGCAGTATTTT.

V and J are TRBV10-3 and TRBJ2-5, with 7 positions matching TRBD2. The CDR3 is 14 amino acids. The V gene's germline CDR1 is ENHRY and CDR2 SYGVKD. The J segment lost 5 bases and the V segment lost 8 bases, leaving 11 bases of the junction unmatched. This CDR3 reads CAISSGLGGETQYF. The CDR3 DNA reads TGTGCCATCTCTAGCGGCCTTGGGGGGGAGACCCAGTACTTC.

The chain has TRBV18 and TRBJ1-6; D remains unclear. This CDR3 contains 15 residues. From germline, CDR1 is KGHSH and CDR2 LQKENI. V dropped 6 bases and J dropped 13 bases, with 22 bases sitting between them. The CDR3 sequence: CASSLSGNLGRPLHF. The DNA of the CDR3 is TGTGCCAGCTCCCTAAGTGGCAACCTGGGTAGGCCCCTCCACTTT.

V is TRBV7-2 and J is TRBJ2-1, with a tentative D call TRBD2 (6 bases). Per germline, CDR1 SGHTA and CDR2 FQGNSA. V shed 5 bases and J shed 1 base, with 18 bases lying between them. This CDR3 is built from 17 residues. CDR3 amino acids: CASSPSLKGGSYNEQFF. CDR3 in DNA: TGTGCCAGCAGCCCTAGTCTAAAGGGAGGTTCCTACAATGAGCAGTTCTTC.

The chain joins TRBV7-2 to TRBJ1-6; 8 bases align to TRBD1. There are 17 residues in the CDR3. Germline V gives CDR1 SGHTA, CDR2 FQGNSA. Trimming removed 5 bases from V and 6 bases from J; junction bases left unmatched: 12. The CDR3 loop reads CASSPKFRTGSNSPLHF. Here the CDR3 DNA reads TGTGCCAGCAGCCCAAAATTTAGGACAGGGAGTAATTCACCCCTCCACTTT.

CDR3 in DNA: TGTGCCAGCAGTGCGAGGCAGGGGGCTAACTATGGCTACACCTTC. Translating gives CASSARQGANYGYTF. V gene TRBV6-1 combines with J gene TRBJ1-2, with TRBD1 matching over 7 bases. Germline V gene lookup returns CDR1 MNHNS and CDR2 SASEGT. Unmatched junction bases numbered 5, after V lost 4 bases and J lost 0 bases. This CDR3 region has 15 residues.

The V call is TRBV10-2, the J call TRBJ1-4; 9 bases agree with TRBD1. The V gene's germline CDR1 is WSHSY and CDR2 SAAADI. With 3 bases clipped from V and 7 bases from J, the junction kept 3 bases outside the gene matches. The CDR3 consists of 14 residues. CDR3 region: CASSDTGGGEKLFF. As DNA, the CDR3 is TGCGCCAGCAGTGATACAGGGGGCGGTGAAAAACTGTTTTTT.

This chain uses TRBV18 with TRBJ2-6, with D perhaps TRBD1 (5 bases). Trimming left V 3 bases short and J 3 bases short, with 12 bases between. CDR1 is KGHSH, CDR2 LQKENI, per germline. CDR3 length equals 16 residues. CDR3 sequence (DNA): TGTGCCAGCTCACCGGTAACAGGATTTGGGGCCAACGTCCTGACTTTC. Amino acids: CASSPVTGFGANVLTF.

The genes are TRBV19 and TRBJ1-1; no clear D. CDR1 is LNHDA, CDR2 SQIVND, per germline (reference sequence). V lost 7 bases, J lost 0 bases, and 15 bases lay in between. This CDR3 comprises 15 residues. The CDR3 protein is CASTPLTLMNTEAFF. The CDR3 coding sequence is TGTGCCAGTACCCCCCTGACACTTATGAACACTGAAGCTTTCTTT. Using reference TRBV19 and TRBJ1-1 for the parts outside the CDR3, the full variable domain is DGGITQSPKYLFRKEGQNVTLSCEQNLNHDAMYWYRQDPGQGLRLIYYSQIVNDFQKGDIAEGYSVSREKKESFPLTVTSAQKNPTAFYLCASTPLTLMNTEAFFGQGTRLTVV.

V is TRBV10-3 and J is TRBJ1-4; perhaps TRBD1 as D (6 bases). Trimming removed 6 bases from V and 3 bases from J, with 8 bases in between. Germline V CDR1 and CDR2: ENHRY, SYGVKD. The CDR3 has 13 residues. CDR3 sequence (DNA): TGTGCCATCAGAGGACAGCCTAATGAAAAACTGTTTTTT. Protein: CAIRGQPNEKLFF.

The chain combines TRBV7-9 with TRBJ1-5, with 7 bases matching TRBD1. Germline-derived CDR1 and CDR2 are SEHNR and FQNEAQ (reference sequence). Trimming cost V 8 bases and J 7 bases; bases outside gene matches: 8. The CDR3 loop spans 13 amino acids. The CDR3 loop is CASPTGTYQPQHF. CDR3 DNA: TGTGCCAGCCCGACAGGGACCTACCAGCCCCAGCATTTT.

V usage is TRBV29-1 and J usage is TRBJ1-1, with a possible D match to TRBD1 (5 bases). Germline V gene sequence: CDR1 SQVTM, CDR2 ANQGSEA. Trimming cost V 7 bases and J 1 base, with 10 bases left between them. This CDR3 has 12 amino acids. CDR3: CSANTGNTEAFF. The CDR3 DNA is TGCAGCGCTAATACAGGGAACACTGAAGCTTTCTTT.

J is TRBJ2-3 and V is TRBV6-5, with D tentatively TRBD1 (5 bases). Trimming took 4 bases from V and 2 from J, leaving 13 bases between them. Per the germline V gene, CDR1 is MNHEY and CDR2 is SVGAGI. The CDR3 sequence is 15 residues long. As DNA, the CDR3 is TGTGCCAGCAGTTTAGGGGTCCTTTTCACAGATACGCAGTATTTT. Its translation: CASSLGVLFTDTQYF.

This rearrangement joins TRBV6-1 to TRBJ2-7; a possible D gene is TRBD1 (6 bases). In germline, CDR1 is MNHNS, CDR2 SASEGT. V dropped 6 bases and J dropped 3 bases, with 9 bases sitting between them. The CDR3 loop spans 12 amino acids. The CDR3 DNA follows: TGTGCCAGCAGGGACAGTTTCTACGAGCAGTACTTC. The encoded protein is CASRDSFYEQYF.

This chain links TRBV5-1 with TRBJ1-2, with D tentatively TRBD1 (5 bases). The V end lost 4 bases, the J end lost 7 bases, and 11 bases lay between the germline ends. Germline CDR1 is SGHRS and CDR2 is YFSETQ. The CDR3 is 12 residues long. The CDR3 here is CASSQDISGYTF. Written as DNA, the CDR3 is TGCGCCAGCAGCCAGGACATCTCTGGCTACACCTTC.

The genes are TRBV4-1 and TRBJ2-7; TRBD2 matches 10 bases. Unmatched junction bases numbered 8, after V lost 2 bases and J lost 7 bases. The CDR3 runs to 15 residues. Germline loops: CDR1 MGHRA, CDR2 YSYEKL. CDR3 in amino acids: CASSQLAGASGEQYF. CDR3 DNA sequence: TGCGCCAGCAGCCAACTAGCGGGGGCCTCAGGGGAGCAGTACTTC.